This T cell receptor (beta chain) was sequenced during a study of glioma-infiltrating T cells. CDR3 size: 14 residues. Per the germline V gene, CDR1 is MGHDK and CDR2 is SYGVNS. V lost 1 base to trimming and J lost 6 bases, with 12 bases between them. Amplification of TCR alpha and beta CDR3 regions from RNA used iRepertoire nested multiplex PCR. TCRdb called the multiplex PCR reads again in MiXCR, with one record for every CDR3 protein. The sample yields approximately 130,000 distinct CDR3 sequences, around 25% seen once. Material for sequencing was glioma tissue, nonneoplastic brain tissue, or PBMCs (not recorded which). The chain links TRBV25-1 to TRBJ1-2; TRBD1 might be the D (5 bases). The clonotype was recovered from a human donor with low-grade glioma or glioblastoma, undergoing nonglioma brain surgery, or in good health (not recorded which). CDR3 DNA sequence: TGTGCCAGCAGTGAATTTGGGACGTCCCATGGCTACACCTTC. This sequence encodes CASSEFGTSHGYTF.